This paragraph reports one TCR beta chain. Its cognate antigen is unknown. The data originate from a study of shared clonotypes between healthy human individuals. Across the study: Ranging from 18 to 49 in age, donors were two women and three men. CD8 memory received one plate per donor, CD8 naive two, CD4 memory three and CD4 naive three. Notes on the study in general: Generally, naive subsets (rather than memory subsets) showed larger estimated richness.

TCRdb keeps only in-frame clones here, not all; method: immunoSEQ multiplex PCR. The sample has 850,000 to 1,200,000 clones; around four fifths are singletons. In the CD4+ fraction, cells were divided into CD45RA+ naive and CD45RA-negative memory subsets. Trimming left V 1 base short and J 0 bases short, with 10 bases between. The CDR3 runs 16 residues. Germline loops: CDR1 KGHSH, CDR2 LQKENI. The clonotype was recovered from a man aged 18-30 years in good health. This chain links TRBV18 with TRBJ1-3, with no clear D. Specimen: memory CD4+ T cells sorted from blood. As for subset: CD45RA-negative fraction. The CDR3 coding sequence is TGTGCCAGCTCACCACTTCAGGAGAGCTCTGGAAACACCATATATTTT. Its translation is CASSPLQESSGNTIYF.